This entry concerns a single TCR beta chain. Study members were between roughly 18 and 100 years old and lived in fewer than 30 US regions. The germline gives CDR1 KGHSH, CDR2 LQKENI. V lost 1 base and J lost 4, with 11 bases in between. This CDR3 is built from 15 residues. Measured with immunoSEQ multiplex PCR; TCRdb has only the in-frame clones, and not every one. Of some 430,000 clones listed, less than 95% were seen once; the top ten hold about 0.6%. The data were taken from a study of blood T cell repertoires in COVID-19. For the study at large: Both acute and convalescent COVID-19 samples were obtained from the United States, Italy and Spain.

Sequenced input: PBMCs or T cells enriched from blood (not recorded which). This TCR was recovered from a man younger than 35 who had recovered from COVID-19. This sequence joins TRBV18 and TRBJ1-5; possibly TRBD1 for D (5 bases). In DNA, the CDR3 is TGTGCCAGCTCACCACTACCGGGGGGGAATCAGCCCCAGCATTTT. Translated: CASSPLPGGNQPQHF.